A selection of T cell receptor beta chains follows, all from one sample in a study of cytomegalovirus exposure and HLA in healthy donors. Sequencing was performed with immunoSEQ multiplex PCR; in TCRdb, only in-frame clones are kept and a portion is missing. This table has approximately 100,000 clones, over 55% appearing once. Specimen: PBMCs. The receptors stem from a female donor in good health and CMV-seronegative. Both conserved end residues are part of each CDR3. Each record gives: J gene, D gene, V gene, clone size, CDR3 protein, CDR3 DNA. A D gene is named only where the DNA matches it firmly. The listing skips clone size in some rows; elsewhere it reads once, few, many or a size class.

TRBJ2-7 | . | TRBV29-1 | . | CSVGPPRVPEQYF | TGCAGCGTTGGCCCCCCCAGGGTGCCGGAGCAGTACTTC
TRBJ1-1 | . | TRBV6-5 | . | CASSYYGGETEAFF | TGTGCCAGCAGTTATTATGGGGGGGAGACTGAAGCTTTCTTT
TRBJ2-1 | TRBD2 | TRBV7-6 | . | CASSLAREPSGYNEQFF | TGTGCCAGCAGCTTAGCGCGAGAGCCTAGCGGGTACAATGAGCAGTTCTTC
TRBJ1-5 | . | TRBV4-3 | . | CASSQEARVPEGPQHF | TGCGCCAGCAGCCAAGAGGCAAGGGTCCCTGAGGGGCCCCAGCATTTT
TRBJ2-3 | TRBD1 | TRBV18 | . | CASSPRTGGGTDTQYF | TGTGCCAGCTCACCCCGGACAGGGGGTGGCACAGATACGCAGTATTTT
TRBJ1-5 | . | TRBV6-6 | few | CASSYRQGSQPQHF | TGTGCCAGCAGTTACCGGCAGGGGAGTCAGCCCCAGCATTTT
TRBJ1-4 | TRBD1 | TRBV2 | . | CASSDKTGETREKLFF | TGTGCCAGCAGTGATAAAACAGGGGAGACGCGTGAAAAACTGTTTTTT
TRBJ2-7 | . | TRBV5-4 | once | CASSLEASSYEQYF | TGTGCCAGCAGCTTGGAGGCTAGCTCCTACGAGCAGTACTTC
TRBJ1-1 | . | TRBV4-1 | . | CASSQGSGATEAFF | TGCGCCAGCAGCCAAGGGTCCGGAGCCACTGAAGCTTTCTTT
TRBJ1-4 | TRBD1 | TRBV7-2 | few | CASSLGDRGRNEKLFF | TGTGCCAGCAGCTTAGGAGACAGGGGGAGAAATGAAAAACTGTTTTTT
TRBJ2-7 | TRBD2 | TRBV7-9 | . | CASSLVVASGRTHEQYF | TGTGCCAGCAGCTTAGTCGTGGCTAGCGGGAGGACACACGAGCAGTACTTC
TRBJ2-7 | TRBD2 | TRBV27 | . | CASSSPRGGRLPYEQYF | TGTGCCAGCAGTTCACCTCGCGGCGGGAGACTTCCCTACGAGCAGTACTTC
TRBJ1-5 | . | TRBV2 | . | CASSGTPSNQPQHF | TGTGCCAGCAGTGGGACACCCAGCAATCAGCCCCAGCATTTT
TRBJ2-6 | . | TRBV7-2 | . | CASSLELSAGANVLTF | TGTGCCAGCAGCTTAGAATTGAGTGCTGGGGCCAACGTCCTGACTTTC
TRBJ2-7 | TRBD2 | TRBV7-6 | . | CASSLGTSGRAYEQYF | TGTGCCAGCAGCTTAGGTACTAGCGGGAGAGCCTACGAGCAGTACTTC
TRBJ1-4 | . | TRBV27 | . | CASSPYSPTNEKLFF | TGTGCCAGCAGTCCCTACAGTCCAACTAATGAAAAACTGTTTTTT
TRBJ2-1 | . | TRBV6-1 | . | CASLPGHRDWNEQFF | TGTGCCAGCCTCCCGGGACACAGGGATTGGAATGAGCAGTTCTTC